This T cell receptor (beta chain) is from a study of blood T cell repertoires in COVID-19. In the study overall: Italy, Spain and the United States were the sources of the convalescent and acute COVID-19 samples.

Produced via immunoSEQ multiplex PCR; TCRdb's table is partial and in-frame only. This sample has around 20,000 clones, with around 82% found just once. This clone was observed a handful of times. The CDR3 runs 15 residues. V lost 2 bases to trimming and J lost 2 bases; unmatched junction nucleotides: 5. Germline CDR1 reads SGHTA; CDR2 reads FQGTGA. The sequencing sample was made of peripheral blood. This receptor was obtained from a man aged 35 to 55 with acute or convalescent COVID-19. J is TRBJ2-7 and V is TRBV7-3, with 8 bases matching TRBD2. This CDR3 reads CASSLSGLATYEQYF. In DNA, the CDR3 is TGTGCCAGCAGCTTATCTGGACTAGCTACCTACGAGCAGTACTTC.